The 32 T cell receptor beta chains below were found in one sample sequenced in a study of shared clonotypes between healthy human individuals. Naive CD8 cells, CD45RO-negative and positively selected for CCR7, excluded terminally differentiated effector memory CD45RA+ cells. Generated by immunoSEQ multiplex PCR, the TCRdb table keeps only in-frame clones and is missing some. The repertoire holds more than 2 million clones, with 80% to 95% as singletons. The source material was naive CD8+ T cells from PBMCs. The receptors were sampled from a man aged 18 to 29 in good health. Some clones in this sample may be carry-over from other donors' samples.

The rearrangement joins TRBV6-5 to TRBJ2-1, with a tentative D call TRBD1 (6 bases). Trimming took 5 bases from V and 3 from J, leaving 14 bases between them. This CDR3 is built from 15 residues. Looked up from germline, CDR1 is MNHEY and CDR2 is SVGAGI. The CDR3 reads CASSTDSSYYNEQFF. Written as DNA, the CDR3 is TGTGCCAGCAGTACGGACAGCTCCTACTACAATGAGCAGTTCTTC.

J is TRBJ2-1 and V is TRBV5-6; TRBD2 matches 8 bases. The germline V gene encodes CDR1 SGHDT and CDR2 YYEEEE. V dropped 4 bases and J dropped 4; count of bases not matched to a gene: 13. This CDR3 is built from 17 residues. CDR3: CASSPQPGREEYNEQFF. The CDR3 DNA reads as TGTGCCAGCAGCCCCCAACCCGGGAGGGAAGAGTACAATGAGCAGTTCTTC.

The rearrangement joins TRBV28 to TRBJ2-5; D is possibly TRBD1 (6 bases). The CDR3 runs 16 residues. V gave up 3 bases and J gave up 4 bases, with 18 bases separating them. Looked up from germline, CDR1 is MDHEN and CDR2 is SYDVKM. The CDR3 here is CASSFLRGWGRETQYF. In DNA form, the CDR3 reads TGTGCCAGCAGTTTTCTAAGGGGGTGGGGGCGAGAGACCCAGTACTTC.

The chain links TRBV6-6 to TRBJ2-7; 7 nucleotides match TRBD1. The J segment lost 3 bases and the V segment lost 10 bases, leaving 3 bases of the junction unmatched. Germline loops: CDR1 MNHNY, CDR2 SVGAGI (reference sequence). This CDR3 region has 11 residues. CDR3 DNA: TGTGCCACGGGACAGAACTACGAGCAGTACTTC. Translating gives CATGQNYEQYF.

Notes on this clone: The sample has other DNA sequences that encode this CDR3 too. The chain is built from TRBV27 and TRBJ1-5; D unclear. The CDR3 loop spans 12 amino acids. Looked up from germline, CDR1 is MNHEY and CDR2 is SMNVEV (reference sequence). The V end was cut by 5 bases, the J end by 3 bases, with 5 bases between. CDR3 region: CASSPLNQPQHF. The CDR3 region has the DNA TGTGCCAGCAGTCCACTCAATCAGCCCCAGCATTTT.

The chain recombines TRBV18 with TRBJ2-1; 8 nucleotides line up with TRBD2. Trimming removed 2 bases from V and 3 bases from J; junction bases left unmatched: 18. The CDR3 covers 20 residues. CDR1 is KGHSH, CDR2 LQKENI, per germline. The CDR3, as DNA: TGTGCCAGCTCACCAGACCCGTTGGGGGAACTTAGCGGGGACTACAATGAGCAGTTCTTC. Translated, it gives CASSPDPLGELSGDYNEQFF. Together with reference TRBV18 and TRBJ2-1, the CDR3 gives the full variable domain: NAGVMQNPRHLVRRRGQEARLRCSPMKGHSHVYWYRQLPEEGLKFMVYLQKENIIDESGMPKERFSAEFPKEGPSILRIQQVVRGDSAAYFCASSPDPLGELSGDYNEQFFGPGTRLTVL.

The rearrangement joins TRBV7-9 to TRBJ2-2; 10 bases align to TRBD1. The CDR3 contains 16 residues. Germline loops: CDR1 SEHNR, CDR2 FQNEAQ (reference sequence). The trim removed 5 bases at V and 4 bases at J, leaving 7 bases unmatched. The CDR3 loop reads CASSGRDRGITGELFF. As DNA, the CDR3 is TGTGCCAGCAGCGGACGGGACAGGGGAATCACCGGGGAGCTGTTTTTT.

The genes are TRBV7-2 and TRBJ2-7; 8 nucleotides align to TRBD2. The CDR3 runs 19 residues. Germline CDR1 and CDR2: SGHTA and FQGNSA. After removal of 1 base from V and 2 bases from J, the junction contained 16 bases not matched to a gene. CDR3 amino acids: CASSLGNSGTEASPYEQYF. CDR3 sequence (DNA): TGTGCCAGCAGCTTAGGGAATAGCGGGACCGAGGCCAGCCCCTACGAGCAGTACTTC.

Of note for this clone: Within the sample, other DNA sequences also encode this same CDR3. This chain connects TRBV9 to TRBJ2-7; 11 bases fit TRBD1. The germline gives CDR1 SGDLS, CDR2 YYNGEE. The CDR3 runs 14 residues. The V segment lost 4 bases and the J segment 4 bases; nucleotides outside the gene matches: 4. The CDR3 loop is CASSPRDRGYEQYF. The CDR3, as DNA: TGTGCCAGCAGCCCCCGGGACAGGGGGTACGAGCAGTACTTC.

The chain combines TRBV18 with TRBJ2-1; 7 positions agree with TRBD2. This CDR3 comprises 17 residues. Germline trimming cut 3 bases from V and 0 bases from J; bases unmatched to any gene: 8. Germline V CDR1 and CDR2: KGHSH, LQKENI. As DNA, the CDR3 is TGTGCCAGCTCACCCTTACTAGCGCCGGACTCCTACAATGAGCAGTTCTTC. This sequence encodes CASSPLLAPDSYNEQFF.

This chain links TRBV19 with TRBJ1-2; perhaps TRBD1 as D (5 bases). The germline V gene has CDR1 LNHDA and CDR2 SQIVND (reference sequence). The V gene lost 5 bases and the J gene lost 7 bases, with 20 bases spanning the gap. The CDR3 contains 15 residues. The CDR3 region is CASSPRDVPTLGYTF. For the CDR3, the DNA is TGTGCCAGTAGTCCTCGGGACGTTCCCACTCTTGGCTACACCTTC.

The chain recombines TRBV15 with TRBJ2-3; no clear D. Looked up from germline, CDR1 is LNHNV and CDR2 is YYDKDF (reference sequence). The germline V and J ends were trimmed by 5 bases and 3 bases, with 18 bases remaining between them. There are 16 residues in the CDR3. DNA of the CDR3: TGTGCCACCAGCCGCCCCAGGAGCCTACGGACAGATACGCAGTATTTT. Translating it yields CATSRPRSLRTDTQYF.

The rearrangement joins TRBV7-9 to TRBJ1-4; the D is unclear. The CDR3 sequence is 11 residues long. The V end was cut by 3 bases, the J end by 7 bases, with 3 bases between. CDR1 is SEHNR and CDR2 is FQNEAQ in the germline V gene (reference sequence). CDR3 loop: CASSFSEKLFF. CDR3 in DNA: TGTGCCAGCAGCTTTTCTGAAAAACTGTTTTTT.

There are a few counts of this clone. DNA for the CDR3: TGTGCCAGCAGCCTGGACCGCCAAGAGCAGTTCTTC. Protein: CASSLDRQEQFF. J is TRBJ2-1 and V is TRBV11-2; D gene ambiguous. Trimming shortened V by 5 bases and J by 10 bases, and 12 bases separated the two germline ends. This CDR3 contains 12 residues. Germline V gives CDR1 SGHAT, CDR2 FQNNGV.

As concerns this clone: This CDR3 is also generated by other DNA sequences in the sample. This rearrangement joins TRBV5-4 to TRBJ2-7; TRBD1 matches at 9 bases. In germline, CDR1 is SGHNT, CDR2 YYREEE (reference sequence). V lost 0 bases, J lost 4 bases, and 5 bases stayed unmatched. CDR3 length: 15 residues. The CDR3, as DNA: TGTGCCAGCAGCTTGGACAGGGGGCTGGGGTACGAGCAGTACTTC. Its protein is CASSLDRGLGYEQYF.

This sequence joins TRBV29-1 and TRBJ2-6; D gene uncertain. V was clipped by 0 bases and J by 1 base, with 19 bases between them. CDR1 is SQVTM and CDR2 is ANQGSEA in the germline V gene. This CDR3 contains 19 residues. Written as DNA, the CDR3 is TGCAGCGTTGAAGATCTGGATCCAAACGCTCGATCTGGGGCCAACGTCCTGACTTTC. This sequence encodes CSVEDLDPNARSGANVLTF.

Notes on this clone: One end of the junction is discordant with germline, which a read error may explain. The CDR3 is CASSLRAALAGERTF. The CDR3 coding sequence is TGTGCCAGCAGCTTGCGTGCGGCACTAGCGGGAGAGAGAACATTC. V usage is TRBV5-6 and J usage is TRBJ2-7, with 11 bases lining up with TRBD2. Germline CDR1 SGHDT, CDR2 YYEEEE. The CDR3 sequence is 15 residues long.

V is TRBV19 and J is TRBJ2-1; D is uncertain. CDR1 and CDR2 from the germline V gene are LNHDA and SQIVND (reference sequence). V was shortened by 5 bases and J by 8 bases, with 10 bases between the two germline ends. The CDR3 has 12 residues. DNA of the CDR3: TGTGCCAGTAGTTGGCCTCGGGATGAGCAGTTCTTC. Encoded protein: CASSWPRDEQFF.

This clone was recorded only once. The V gene is TRBV6-4, the J gene TRBJ2-2; D gene ambiguous. Germline V gene data show CDR1 as MRHNA and CDR2 as SNTAGT. The length of the CDR3 is 12 residues. Trimming pared 6 bases from V and 6 bases from J, leaving 8 bases between. The CDR3 bases are TGTGCCAGCAGCGGTCTGTCCGGGGAGCTGTTTTTT. It is translated as CASSGLSGELFF.

V gene TRBV19 combines with J gene TRBJ2-1; 9 bases fit TRBD2. There are 14 residues in the CDR3. From germline, CDR1 is LNHDA and CDR2 SQIVND (reference sequence). J was trimmed by 3 bases and V by 7 bases; bases with no gene match: 4. The CDR3 sequence is CASMGAGGYNEQFF. The CDR3 DNA follows: TGTGCCAGTATGGGAGCGGGAGGCTACAATGAGCAGTTCTTC.

The CDR3 DNA follows: TGTGCCACCAGTGCGGACTTCTCGAACACCGGGGAGCTGTTTTTT. This gives the protein CATSADFSNTGELFF. The gene calls are TRBV15 and TRBJ2-2; D is perhaps TRBD2 (5 bases). V was pared by 6 bases and J by 0 bases, with 11 bases between. CDR3 length: 15 residues. Per the germline V gene, CDR1 is LNHNV and CDR2 is YYDKDF (reference sequence).

In the case of this clone: The same CDR3 also results from other DNA sequences found in this sample. The J gene is TRBJ1-1, the V gene TRBV5-1; D is undetermined. Germline CDR1 reads SGHRS; CDR2 reads YFSETQ. This CDR3 has 15 amino acids. Trimming stripped 0 bases from V and 0 bases from J, with 9 bases between. CDR3 sequence: CASSLARTVNTEAFF. Here the CDR3 DNA reads TGCGCCAGCAGCTTGGCCCGGACGGTGAACACTGAAGCTTTCTTT.

This chain connects TRBV10-1 to TRBJ1-1; tentative D call: TRBD1 (5 bases). Looked up from germline, CDR1 is WNHNN and CDR2 is SYGVQD (reference sequence). V was pared by 8 bases and J by 1 base, with 8 bases between. This CDR3 spans 12 amino acids. CDR3 protein: CASSTGNTEAFF. CDR3 coding DNA: TGCGCCAGCTCTACAGGGAACACTGAAGCTTTCTTT.

J is TRBJ2-7 and V is TRBV28; maybe TRBD1 (6 bases). The CDR3 extends over 13 amino acids. V lost 5 bases and J lost 3, with 11 bases in between. Per the germline V gene, CDR1 is MDHEN and CDR2 is SYDVKM. The CDR3: CASSQGYGYEQYF. CDR3 sequence (DNA): TGTGCCAGCAGTCAGGGGTACGGCTACGAGCAGTACTTC.

This chain connects TRBV28 to TRBJ2-7; tentatively, D is TRBD2 (6 bases). CDR1 is MDHEN and CDR2 is SYDVKM in the germline V gene. V lost 8 bases, J lost 5 bases, and 25 bases lay in between. This CDR3 spans 16 amino acids. Written as DNA, the CDR3 is TGTGCCAGCGCGGGGCGGGGATCCCGAGCTCCCCACGAGCAGTACTTC. It specifies CASAGRGSRAPHEQYF.

The chain uses TRBV11-3 and TRBJ2-4; 11 nucleotides line up with TRBD2. The junction had 6 bases not matched to a gene; V was cut back by 5 bases and J by 6 bases. Germline assignment: CDR1 SGHNT and CDR2 YENEEA. The CDR3 loop spans 15 amino acids. CDR3 region: CASSPGLAGGNIQYF. Written as DNA, the CDR3 is TGTGCCAGCAGCCCCGGGCTAGCGGGAGGAAACATTCAGTACTTC.

The chain links TRBV9 to TRBJ1-1; D uncertain. CDR3 length: 13 residues. Trimming removed 4 bases at V and 9 bases at J, with 16 bases between. Germline assignment: CDR1 SGDLS and CDR2 YYNGEE. CDR3 DNA: TGTGCCAGCAGCCCTGGGTCCCAAGGTAAAGCTTTCTTT. The encoded protein is CASSPGSQGKAFF.

The chain couples TRBV7-2 to TRBJ2-1; TRBD2 agrees at 13 bases. Per the germline V gene, CDR1 is SGHTA and CDR2 is FQGNSA. This CDR3 region has 19 residues. Trimming removed 3 bases from V and 1 base from J; junction bases left unmatched: 9. This CDR3 reads CASSFPRTSGSRSYNEQFF. The CDR3 coding sequence is TGTGCCAGCAGCTTCCCGAGGACTAGCGGGAGTAGGTCCTACAATGAGCAGTTCTTC.

Note on this clone: This sample also contains other DNA sequences that code for the same CDR3. The chain has TRBV7-2 and TRBJ2-3, with no clear D. This CDR3 spans 12 amino acids. V was pared by 5 bases and J by 3 bases, with 6 bases between. The germline gives CDR1 SGHTA, CDR2 FQGNSA. The CDR3 bases are TGTGCCAGCAGCCCCCGTACAGATACGCAGTATTTT. As protein: CASSPRTDTQYF.

The gene calls are TRBV19 and TRBJ2-1; 13 bases are shared with TRBD2. The CDR3 totals 15 residues. With 3 bases clipped from V and 7 bases from J, the junction kept 3 bases outside the gene matches. From germline, CDR1 is LNHDA and CDR2 SQIVND (reference sequence). The CDR3 loop is CASSMGGLAGNEQFF. The CDR3 DNA follows: TGTGCCAGTAGTATGGGGGGACTAGCGGGAAATGAGCAGTTCTTC.

J is TRBJ2-1 and V is TRBV7-2, with a tentative D call TRBD2 (7 bases). The CDR3 is made up of 16 amino acids. Trimming pared 5 bases from V and 7 bases from J, leaving 21 bases between. Germline V gene sequence: CDR1 SGHTA, CDR2 FQGNSA. The CDR3 here is CASSPFGGDTWNEQFF. CDR3 nucleotide sequence: TGTGCCAGCAGCCCCTTTGGGGGGGACACTTGGAATGAGCAGTTCTTC.

The CDR3 spells CASSPQTAGSEGYTF. The DNA for the CDR3 is TGTGCCAGCAGTCCCCAAACCGCAGGGTCGGAAGGCTACACCTTC. The V and J genes are TRBV27 and TRBJ1-2; a weak D match, TRBD1 (5 bases). The CDR3 sequence is 15 residues long. Germline CDR1 MNHEY, CDR2 SMNVEV (reference sequence). V dropped 5 bases and J dropped 8 bases, with 21 bases sitting between them.